Each of the 27 T cell receptor beta chains below was sequenced from the same sample in a study of T cells after yellow fever vaccination. A single record per CDR3 protein comes from TCRdb applying MiXCR to the 5' RACE reads. The table shows roughly 63,000 distinct CDR3 sequences, with 7.4% occurring only once. The sequences come from CD8+ T cells sorted from PBMCs, collected 15 days after the yellow fever booster vaccination. The source is a man in his thirties or forties who received the YFV17D yellow fever vaccine.

This clonotype was found once. This sequence may be a read error, since a much larger clone differs from it by one base. The CDR3 sequence: CASSLPVWRSNNEQFF. CDR3 DNA sequence: TGTGCCAGCAGCCTCCCAGTGTGGCGGAGCAACAATGAGCAGTTCTTC. The rearrangement joins TRBV3-1 to TRBJ2-1; unclear D gene. This CDR3 is built from 16 residues. The V end lost 4 bases, the J end lost 5 bases, and 18 bases lay between the germline ends. CDR1 and CDR2 (germline): LGHDT, YNNKEL (reference sequence).

This clonotype was counted ten times or more. The J gene is TRBJ2-1, the V gene TRBV6-5; 14 nucleotides align to TRBD2. V shed 4 bases and J 7 bases; nucleotides not matched to a gene: 3. Germline CDR1 reads MNHEY; CDR2 reads SVGAGI. The length of the CDR3 is 15 residues. The CDR3 DNA follows: TGTGCCAGCAGTTTTCGACTAGCGGGAGGGAATGAGCAGTTCTTC. It yields the protein CASSFRLAGGNEQFF.

In the case of this clonotype: A clone one base away is much larger, so this may be a read error. The V gene is TRBV19, the J gene TRBJ2-7; D is unclear. Per the germline V gene, CDR1 is LNHDA and CDR2 is SQIVND (reference sequence). Trimming shortened V by 4 bases and J by 0 bases, and 13 bases separated the two germline ends. The CDR3 covers 15 residues. CDR3 sequence: CASSSRYDNSYEQYF. The CDR3 region has the DNA TGTGCCAGTAGTAGCCGGTACGACAACTCCTACGAGCAGTACTTC.

This clonotype was counted ten times or more. This chain connects TRBV5-1 to TRBJ2-1; 7 bases are shared with TRBD2. This CDR3 is built from 16 residues. Germline loops: CDR1 SGHRS, CDR2 YFSETQ. V shed 1 base, J shed 7 bases, and the junction held 11 bases outside the gene matches. CDR3 coding DNA: TGCGCCAGCAGCTTGATCGCGGGAGTGGTCTTAAATGAGCAGTTCTTC. Protein sequence: CASSLIAGVVLNEQFF.

This clonotype was counted at least ten times. The chain uses TRBV6-5 and TRBJ2-3, with TRBD2 matching 7 bases. Unmatched junction bases numbered 9, after V lost 4 bases and J lost 2 bases. The CDR3 contains 16 residues. The V gene's germline CDR1 is MNHEY and CDR2 SVGAGI. The CDR3, as DNA: TGTGCCAGCAGTTGGGGGGGTTGGAGGTCCACAGATACGCAGTATTTT. Translated, it gives CASSWGGWRSTDTQYF.

There are many counts of this clonotype. The CDR3 is CASSSSTDLAKNIQYF. DNA for the CDR3: TGTGCCAGCAGCTCATCGACCGATTTAGCCAAAAACATTCAGTACTTC. This chain links TRBV11-2 with TRBJ2-4; unclear D gene. V lost 4 bases and J lost 0, with 13 bases in between. The CDR3 sequence is 16 residues long. Looked up from germline, CDR1 is SGHAT and CDR2 is FQNNGV.

This clonotype has a count of ten or more. This rearrangement joins TRBV5-1 to TRBJ2-7; tentative D call: TRBD1 (6 bases). The germline V gene has CDR1 SGHRS and CDR2 YFSETQ. The V and J ends lost 4 bases and 1 base respectively, with 15 bases between them. The CDR3 has 15 amino acids. CDR3 in amino acids: CASSIWTDGSYEQYF. Here the CDR3 DNA reads TGCGCCAGCAGCATCTGGACAGACGGTTCCTACGAGCAGTACTTC.

This clonotype was recorded at least ten times. V and J are TRBV29-1 and TRBJ2-7, with a tentative D call TRBD1 (5 bases). Germline values: CDR1 SQVTM, CDR2 ANQGSEA. Trimming stripped 4 bases from V and 2 bases from J, with 12 bases between. The CDR3 spans 13 residues. CDR3 bases: TGCAGCGTTGTCCCTCCGGACACCTACGAGCAGTACTTC. This sequence encodes CSVVPPDTYEQYF.

This clonotype has a handful of counts. This rearrangement joins TRBV11-2 to TRBJ1-1; 9 bases line up with TRBD1. Germline V gene sequence: CDR1 SGHAT, CDR2 FQNNGV. Trimming cost V 0 bases and J 2 bases; bases outside gene matches: 13. The CDR3 totals 19 residues. For the CDR3, the DNA is TGTGCCAGCAGCTTAGATCTCGGGACAGGGCGAGCCTCAAACACTGAAGCTTTCTTT. Its translation: CASSLDLGTGRASNTEAFF.

CDR3 in amino acids: CASRLDRLRNTEAFF. The CDR3 DNA is TGTGCCAGCAGGCTAGACCGTCTGAGGAACACTGAAGCTTTCTTT. This chain links TRBV7-8 with TRBJ1-1; D is ambiguous. CDR1 and CDR2 (germline): SGHVS, FQNEAQ. The CDR3 runs 15 residues. Trimming shortened V by 6 bases and J by 1 base, and 15 bases separated the two germline ends.

This clonotype was recorded at least ten times. The rearrangement uses TRBV6-1 and TRBJ2-7; 7 bases align to TRBD2. J gave up 3 bases and V 5 bases, and 7 bases lay outside the gene matches. The CDR3 contains 14 residues. In germline, CDR1 is MNHNS, CDR2 SASEGT. Here the CDR3 reads CASSPGGRGYEQYF. The CDR3 nucleotides read TGTGCCAGCAGTCCGGGGGGAAGGGGCTACGAGCAGTACTTC.

At least ten counts were recorded for this clonotype. The CDR3 nucleotides read TGTGCCAGCAGTCACGGGAATGAGCAGTTCTTC. This codes for CASSHGNEQFF. The chain is built from TRBV6-5 and TRBJ2-1; D not certain. The V and J ends lost 5 bases and 7 bases respectively, with 6 bases between them. Germline V CDR1 and CDR2: MNHEY, SVGAGI. The CDR3 sequence is 11 residues long.

The chain links TRBV20-1 to TRBJ2-1; 9 positions match TRBD2. CDR3 length: 15 amino acids. J gave up 7 bases and V 0 bases, and 7 bases lay outside the gene matches. In germline, CDR1 is DFQATT, CDR2 SNEGSKA (reference sequence). CDR3 region: CSARDIAGVGNEQFF. The CDR3 region has the DNA TGCAGTGCTAGAGACATAGCGGGAGTTGGGAATGAGCAGTTCTTC.

This clonotype occurred many times. The V and J genes are TRBV12-3 or TRBV12-4 and TRBJ2-3, with D possibly TRBD2 on 5 matching bases. CDR3 length: 14 amino acids. V dropped 7 bases and J dropped 4 bases, with 15 bases sitting between them. The DNA of the CDR3 is TGTGCCAGCACTCAAGTGGCGAGGGCAGATACGCAGTATTTT. Residues: CASTQVARADTQYF.

This clonotype was seen a few times. The V gene is TRBV27, the J gene TRBJ1-6; D is perhaps TRBD1 (5 bases). The V end was cut by 4 bases, the J end by 10 bases, with 17 bases between. Germline V CDR1 and CDR2: MNHEY, SMNVEV (reference sequence). CDR3 size: 15 residues. The CDR3 is CASSSDSIVVSPLHF. The CDR3 nucleotides are TGTGCCAGCAGTTCCGACAGCATCGTTGTCTCACCCCTCCACTTT.

The chain combines TRBV28 with TRBJ2-1, with 7 positions matching TRBD1. The CDR3 is 14 amino acids. Germline V lookup: CDR1 MDHEN, CDR2 SYDVKM. Trimming removed 7 bases from V and 5 bases from J; junction bases left unmatched: 8. Here the CDR3 reads CASTVKDRHNEQFF. Here the CDR3 DNA reads TGTGCCAGCACCGTCAAGGACAGGCACAATGAGCAGTTCTTC.

This clonotype occurred many times. The chain links TRBV12-3 or TRBV12-4 to TRBJ2-7; D might be TRBD1 (5 bases). CDR3 length: 13 amino acids. V shed 6 bases and J shed 0 bases, with 9 bases lying between them. For the CDR3, the DNA is TGTGCCAGCAGAGACAGTAACTCCTACGAGCAGTACTTC. This translates into CASRDSNSYEQYF.

In this sample, this clonotype turned up many times. The rearrangement uses TRBV20-1 and TRBJ2-7; D is undetermined. CDR3 length equals 13 residues. V lost 4 bases, J lost 0 bases, and 10 bases lay in between. Germline CDR1 DFQATT, CDR2 SNEGSKA (reference sequence). The CDR3 sequence is CSAMGGTSYEQYF. DNA of the CDR3: TGCAGTGCTATGGGTGGTACCTCCTACGAGCAGTACTTC.

The sample holds many counts of this clonotype. The rearrangement joins TRBV29-1 to TRBJ2-2, with D perhaps TRBD1 or TRBD2 (5 bases each). Germline V CDR1 and CDR2: SQVTM, ANQGSEA. V was cut by 5 bases and J by 5 bases, with 24 bases left in between. The CDR3 is made up of 17 amino acids. The CDR3 is CSVLRGSLLLGTGELFF. CDR3 in DNA: TGCAGCGTTCTCCGGGGCTCGCTACTTTTGGGGACCGGGGAGCTGTTTTTT.

This clonotype was detected ten times or more. The chain joins TRBV9 to TRBJ1-1, with 10 bases identical to TRBD1. Per germline, CDR1 SGDLS and CDR2 YYNGEE. The CDR3 is made up of 14 amino acids. The junction had 2 bases not matched to a gene; V was cut back by 3 bases and J by 3 bases. As DNA, the CDR3 is TGTGCCAGCAGCGCCGGGACAGGGGACACTGAAGCTTTCTTT. Encoded protein: CASSAGTGDTEAFF.

This clonotype was seen ten or more times. The rearrangement links TRBV27 to TRBJ2-7, with 10 bases matching TRBD2. The CDR3 is 15 residues long. The trim removed 7 bases at V and 2 bases at J, leaving 8 bases unmatched. The germline V gene encodes CDR1 MNHEY and CDR2 SMNVEV (reference sequence). The CDR3 sequence is CASKGRGLAAYEQYF. CDR3 nucleotide sequence: TGTGCCAGCAAGGGGCGAGGACTAGCGGCCTACGAGCAGTACTTC.

In this sample, this clonotype turned up a few times. This chain joins TRBV12-3 or TRBV12-4 and TRBJ2-7; 9 bases fit TRBD1. Germline trimming cut 6 bases from V and 0 bases from J; bases unmatched to any gene: 9. This CDR3 region has 16 residues. The CDR3 spells CASSRGQGLSSYEQYF. Written as DNA, the CDR3 is TGTGCCAGCAGCCGCGGACAGGGGCTGAGCTCCTACGAGCAGTACTTC.

This clonotype has ten or more counts. The genes are TRBV5-1 and TRBJ2-7, with a possible D match to TRBD1 (6 bases). Germline V lookup: CDR1 SGHRS, CDR2 YFSETQ. Trimming took off 4 bases at V and 6 bases at J, with 17 bases between the two ends. The CDR3 length is 14 residues. CDR3 sequence: CASSPDSLLGEQYF. CDR3 nucleotides: TGCGCCAGCAGCCCGGACAGTTTGTTGGGCGAGCAGTACTTC.

At least ten counts were recorded for this clonotype. This chain links TRBV6-5 with TRBJ2-3; D unclear. The CDR3 is 11 amino acids. Trimming pared 7 bases from V and 6 bases from J, leaving 8 bases between. Germline values: CDR1 MNHEY, CDR2 SVGAGI. DNA of the CDR3: TGTGCCAGCACCCTATCGGATACGCAGTATTTT. Translation gives CASTLSDTQYF.

In this sample, this clonotype turned up many times. The V call is TRBV6-5, the J call TRBJ2-5; D is undetermined. The CDR3 has 15 amino acids. Germline CDR1 MNHEY, CDR2 SVGAGI. The germline V and J ends were trimmed by 0 bases and 0 bases, with 8 bases remaining between them. CDR3 amino acids: CASSYSRGYQETQYF. The CDR3 DNA sequence: TGTGCCAGCAGTTACTCGAGAGGATACCAAGAGACCCAGTACTTC.

The sample holds many counts of this clonotype. Germline and junction disagree at one end, which may indicate a read error. This rearrangement joins TRBV12-3 or TRBV12-4 to TRBJ2-1; the match to TRBD2 covers 10 bases. This CDR3 is 12 amino acids long. CDR3 amino acids: CASSLAGVEQFF. CDR3 DNA sequence: TGTGCCAGCAGTCTAGCGGGAGTAGAGCAGTTCTTC.

The sample holds many counts of this clonotype. This chain joins TRBV7-3 and TRBJ2-1; 14 positions match TRBD2. Germline V gene data show CDR1 as SGHTA and CDR2 as FQGTGA. The ends lost 5 bases at V and 8 bases at J; junction bases unmatched: 5. The CDR3 runs to 15 residues. The CDR3 protein is CASSTGLAGGDEQFF. The CDR3 nucleotides read TGTGCCAGCAGCACTGGACTAGCGGGAGGAGATGAGCAGTTCTTC.